The count of the clone carrying this T cell receptor beta chain is one. The target antigen is unknown. This entry belongs to a study of blood T cells in healthy people across ages. A sample-barcoded 5' primer and a J-beta primer mix were used in a second PCR of roughly 6 to 12 cycles. Each CDR3 protein is one row after TCRdb ran MiXCR on the 5' RACE reads. The sample contains 1.8 million or so distinct CDR3 sequences, around 40% of which appear only once. V shed 10 bases, J shed 10 bases, and the junction held 15 bases outside the gene matches. The CDR3 has 13 amino acids. Germline V gene lookup returns CDR1 LGHNA and CDR2 YNFKEQ. Study-wide findings and caveats: Correlation between TCR beta diversity and naive T cell percentage was strong.

The people who gave samples were healthy Caucasians from Russia, aged about 6 to 100. The genes are TRBV4-2 and TRBJ1-1; TRBD1 matches 7 bases. The clonotype originates from a human donor in good health. The sequencing sample was made of blood. The CDR3 nucleotides read TGTGCCACCAGTAAGGGGGCGCGGAGCGTAGCTTTCTTT. It specifies CATSKGARSVAFF.